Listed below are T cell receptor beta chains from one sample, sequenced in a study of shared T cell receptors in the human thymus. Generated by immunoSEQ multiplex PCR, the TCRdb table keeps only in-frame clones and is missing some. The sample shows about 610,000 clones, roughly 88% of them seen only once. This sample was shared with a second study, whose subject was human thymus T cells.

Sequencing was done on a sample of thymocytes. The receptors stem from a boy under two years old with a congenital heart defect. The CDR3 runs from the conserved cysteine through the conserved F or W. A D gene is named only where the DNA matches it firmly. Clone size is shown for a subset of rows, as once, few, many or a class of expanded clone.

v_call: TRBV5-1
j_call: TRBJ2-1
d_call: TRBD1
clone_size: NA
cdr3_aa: CASRTTGGRYNEQFF
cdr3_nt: TGCGCCAGCCGAACGACAGGGGGTCGCTACAATGAGCAGTTCTTC

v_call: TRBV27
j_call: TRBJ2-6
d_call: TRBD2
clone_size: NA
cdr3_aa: CASRGAGANVLTF
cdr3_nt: TGTGCCAGCCGGGGGGCTGGGGCCAACGTCCTGACTTTC

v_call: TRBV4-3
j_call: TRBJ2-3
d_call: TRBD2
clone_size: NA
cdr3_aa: CASSQGTSGFTDTQYF
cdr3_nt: TGCGCCAGCAGCCAGGGGACTAGCGGATTCACAGATACGCAGTATTTT

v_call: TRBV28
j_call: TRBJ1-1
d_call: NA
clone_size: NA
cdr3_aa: CASSQGNTEAFF
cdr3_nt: TGTGCCAGCAGTCAGGGGAACACTGAAGCTTTCTTT

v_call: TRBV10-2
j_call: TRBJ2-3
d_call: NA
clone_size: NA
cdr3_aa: CASIAGEGADTQYF
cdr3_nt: TGCGCCAGCATCGCGGGAGAGGGGGCAGATACGCAGTATTTT

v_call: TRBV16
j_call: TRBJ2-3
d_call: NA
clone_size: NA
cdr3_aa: CASSPKAEEITDTQYF
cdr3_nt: TGTGCCAGCAGCCCTAAAGCGGAAGAGATCACAGATACGCAGTATTTT

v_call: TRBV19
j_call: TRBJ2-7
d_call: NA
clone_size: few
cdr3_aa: CASSIKGRSYEQYF
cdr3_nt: TGTGCCAGTAGTATTAAAGGGAGGTCCTACGAGCAGTACTTC

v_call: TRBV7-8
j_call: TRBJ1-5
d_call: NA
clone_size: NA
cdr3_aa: CASSFGVGQGGHQPQHF
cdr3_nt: TGTGCCAGCAGCTTTGGGGTCGGGCAGGGAGGCCATCAGCCCCAGCATTTT

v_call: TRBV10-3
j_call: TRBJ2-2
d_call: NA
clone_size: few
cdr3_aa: CAISGSRGQLQTGELFF
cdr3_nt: TGTGCCATCAGTGGGTCACGCGGACAGCTACAGACCGGGGAGCTGTTTTTT

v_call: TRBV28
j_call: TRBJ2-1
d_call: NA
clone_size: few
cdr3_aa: CASSLRGSKYNEQFF
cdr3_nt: TGTGCCAGCAGTCTGAGAGGAAGTAAATACAATGAGCAGTTCTTC

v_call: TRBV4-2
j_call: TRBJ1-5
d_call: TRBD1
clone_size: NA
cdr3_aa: CASSLDRGNQPQHF
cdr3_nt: TGTGCCAGCAGCCTCGACAGGGGAAATCAGCCCCAGCATTTT

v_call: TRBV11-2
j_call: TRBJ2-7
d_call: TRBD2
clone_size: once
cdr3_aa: CASSLEWGLAGSYEQYF
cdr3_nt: TGTGCCAGCAGCTTAGAATGGGGACTAGCGGGCTCCTACGAGCAGTACTTC

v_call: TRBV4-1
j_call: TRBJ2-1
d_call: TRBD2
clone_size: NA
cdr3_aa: CASSQAGGGYNEQFF
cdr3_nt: TGCGCCAGCAGCCAAGCGGGGGGGGGCTACAATGAGCAGTTCTTC

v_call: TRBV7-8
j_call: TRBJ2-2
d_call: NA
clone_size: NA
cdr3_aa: CASSLRSGELFF
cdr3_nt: TGTGCCAGCAGCTTGAGGTCCGGGGAGCTGTTTTTT

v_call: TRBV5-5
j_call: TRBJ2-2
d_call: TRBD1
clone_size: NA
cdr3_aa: CASRRTGIAGELFF
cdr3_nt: TGTGCCAGCCGAAGGACAGGGATAGCCGGGGAGCTGTTTTTT